This T cell receptor beta chain emerged from a study of Ad26.COV2.S vaccination and SARS-CoV-2 variants. About the research overall: Donor joined the COV1001 Ad26.COV2.S trial arm. Broader study findings: Estimates derived from TCR breadth and depth analyses may have underestimated total T cell responses.

On this clone: Its antigen remains unidentified.

V dropped 1 base and J dropped 4 bases, with 9 bases sitting between them. This CDR3 has 14 residues. Germline CDR1 SGHTA, CDR2 FQGNSA. Treatment indicated: over 15 received Ad26.COV2.S at low or high dose, single or two shots; about 5 received placebo; per-sample allocation not given. It was on day 63 after the first vaccine or placebo injection that samples were taken. Assay used: immunoSEQ multiplex PCR; TCRdb lists only in-frame clones, some missing. The sample holds about 680,000 clones, more than 70% seen once. The chain carries TRBV7-2 and TRBJ2-3; D tentatively reads TRBD1 or TRBD2 (5 bases each). Sequenced here: peripheral blood, sampled in a trial of Ad26.COV2.S vaccine versus placebo. The sequence was collected from a person between 18 and 59 years old who received the Ad26.COV2.S COVID-19 vaccine or a placebo. In DNA form, the CDR3 reads TGTGCCAGCAGCTTAGGGGGGTGGTCAGATACGCAGTATTTT. The encoded protein is CASSLGGWSDTQYF.